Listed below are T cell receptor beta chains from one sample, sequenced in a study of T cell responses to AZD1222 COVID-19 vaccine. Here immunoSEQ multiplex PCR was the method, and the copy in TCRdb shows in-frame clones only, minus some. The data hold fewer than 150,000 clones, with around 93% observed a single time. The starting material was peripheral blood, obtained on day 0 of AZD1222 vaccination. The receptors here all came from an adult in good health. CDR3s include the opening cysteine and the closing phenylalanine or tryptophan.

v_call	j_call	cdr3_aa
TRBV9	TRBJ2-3	CASSASLAGGSGTQYF
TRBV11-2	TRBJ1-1	CASSLGLEAFF
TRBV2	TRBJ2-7	CASSEAQYSDYEQYF
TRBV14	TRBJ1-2	CASSTRQDGGYTF
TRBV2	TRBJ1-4	CASTRANAVKGEKLFF
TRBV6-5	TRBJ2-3	CASSYSNRENTDTQYF
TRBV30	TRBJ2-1	CAWTRETNEQFF
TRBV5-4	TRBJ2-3	CASSAAGLEYF
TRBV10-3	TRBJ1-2	CAISGQSGGYGYTF
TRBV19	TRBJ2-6	CASSPSSGANVLTF
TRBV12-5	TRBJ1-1	CASGWGGRTEAFF
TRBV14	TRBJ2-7	CASSRGYFYEQYF
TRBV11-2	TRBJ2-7	CASSLGPGGYEQYF
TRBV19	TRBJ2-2	CASSIGAGVDTGELFF
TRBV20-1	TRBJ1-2	CSVTGENGYTF
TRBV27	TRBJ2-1	CASSRRQARYNEQFF
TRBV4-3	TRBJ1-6	CASSQDPPSDNSPLHF
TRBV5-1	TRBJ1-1	CASSFRASSLNTEAFF
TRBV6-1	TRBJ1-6	CASSELRPGHSPLHF
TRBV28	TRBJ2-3	CASSFSSGGGYF
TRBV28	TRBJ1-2	CASSLRDRGLYGYTF
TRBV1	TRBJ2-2	CTSNQRSYTGELFF
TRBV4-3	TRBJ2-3	CASSQDNRGTDTQYF
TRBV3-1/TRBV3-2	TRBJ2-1	CASSQAGLAGSGYNEQFF
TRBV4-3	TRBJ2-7	CASSLKLYVDEQYF
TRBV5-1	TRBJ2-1	CASRTGGGSSYNEQFF
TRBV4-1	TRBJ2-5	CASSPLGSSGGLTHQETQYF
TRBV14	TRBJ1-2	CASSQGLSRAVKKTF
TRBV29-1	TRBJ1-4	CSVNRGSNEKLFF
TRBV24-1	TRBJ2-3	CATSEPSGRGFGTDTQYF
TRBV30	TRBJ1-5	CAWSVGDRPGQPQHF
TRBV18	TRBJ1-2	CASSPDLDHGYTF
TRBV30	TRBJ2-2	CAWSGIARPGELFF
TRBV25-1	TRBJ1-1	CGSHWSDTEAFF
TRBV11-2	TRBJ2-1	CASSLASAYSYNEQFF
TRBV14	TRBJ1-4	CASSRRQGRDEKLFF
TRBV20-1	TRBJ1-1	CSAITGDQAFF
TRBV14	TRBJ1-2	CASSQGMNYGYTF
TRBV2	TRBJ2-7	CASSEGTATYEQYF
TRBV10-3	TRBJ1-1	CAISSRENTEAFF
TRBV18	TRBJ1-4	CASSPIEAEKLFF
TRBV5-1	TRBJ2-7	CASSLVQGGLEQYF
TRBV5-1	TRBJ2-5	CASSLSLAGSLGETQYF
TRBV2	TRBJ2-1	CASSERLGGLSSYNEQFF
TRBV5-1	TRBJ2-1	CASSFFGESSYNEQFF
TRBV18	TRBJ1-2	CASSPLTLRAAVYGYTF
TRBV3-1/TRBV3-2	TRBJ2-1	CASRKNSGVAHNEQFF
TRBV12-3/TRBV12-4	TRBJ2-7	CASGLAGVYEQYF
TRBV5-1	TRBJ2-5	CASSSGVPKETQYF
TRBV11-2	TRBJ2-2	CASSLAYRGATGELFF
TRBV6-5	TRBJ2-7	CASSYSGLAGRYEQYF
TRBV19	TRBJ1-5	CASTLDGYSNQPQHF
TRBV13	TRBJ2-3	CASSLGGGGGTDTQYF
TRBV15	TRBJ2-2	CATGTANTGELFF
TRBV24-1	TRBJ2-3	CATSDATGADTQYF
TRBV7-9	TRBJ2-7	CASSPGRQGSYF
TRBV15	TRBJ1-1	CATSRGGENTEAFF
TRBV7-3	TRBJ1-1	CASSPSGESTEAFF
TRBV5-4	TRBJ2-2	CASSLGLDTGELFF
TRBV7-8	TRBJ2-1	CASSTRTSGRGNEQFF